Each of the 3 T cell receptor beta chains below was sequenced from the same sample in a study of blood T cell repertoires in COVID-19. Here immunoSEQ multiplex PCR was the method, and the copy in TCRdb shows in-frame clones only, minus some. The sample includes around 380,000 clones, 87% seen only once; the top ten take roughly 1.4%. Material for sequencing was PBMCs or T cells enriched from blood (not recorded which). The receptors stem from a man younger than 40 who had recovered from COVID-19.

CDR3 nucleotide sequence: TGTGCCTGGAGTGTCGGGACAACAGCAACCCCTGAAGCTTTCTTT. This gives the protein CAWSVGTTATPEAFF. J is TRBJ1-1 and V is TRBV30; D is perhaps TRBD1 (6 bases). This CDR3 is 15 amino acids long. Trimming removed 0 bases from V and 6 bases from J, with 17 bases in between. In germline, CDR1 is GTSNPN, CDR2 SVGIG (reference sequence).

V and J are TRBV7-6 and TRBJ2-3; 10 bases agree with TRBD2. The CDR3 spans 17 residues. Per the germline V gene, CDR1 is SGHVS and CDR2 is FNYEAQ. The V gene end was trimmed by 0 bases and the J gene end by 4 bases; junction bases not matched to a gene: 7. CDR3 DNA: TGTGCCAGCAGCTTAGCGCCAATAGCGGGGGGCCCAGATACGCAGTATTTT. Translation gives CASSLAPIAGGPDTQYF.

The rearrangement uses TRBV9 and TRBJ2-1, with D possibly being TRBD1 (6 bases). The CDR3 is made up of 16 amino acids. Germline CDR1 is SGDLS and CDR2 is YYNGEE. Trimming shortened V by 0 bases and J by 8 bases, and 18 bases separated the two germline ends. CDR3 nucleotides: TGTGCCAGCAGCGTAGCGGTGGGCAGGGGTCAGGATGAGCAGTTCTTC. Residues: CASSVAVGRGQDEQFF.